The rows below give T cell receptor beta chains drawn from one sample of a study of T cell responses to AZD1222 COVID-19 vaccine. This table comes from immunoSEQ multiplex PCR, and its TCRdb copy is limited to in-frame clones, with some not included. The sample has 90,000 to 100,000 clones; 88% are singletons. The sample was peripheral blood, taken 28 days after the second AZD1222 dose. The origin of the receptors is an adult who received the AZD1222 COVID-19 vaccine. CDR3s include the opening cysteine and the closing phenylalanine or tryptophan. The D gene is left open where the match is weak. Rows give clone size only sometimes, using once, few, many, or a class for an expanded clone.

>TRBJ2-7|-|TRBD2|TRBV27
CASSTKTSGYSYEQYF
TGTGCCAGCAGCACCAAGACTAGCGGTTACTCCTACGAGCAGTACTTC
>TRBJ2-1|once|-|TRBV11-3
CASSPGVGAGLDEQFF
TGTGCCAGCAGCCCAGGGGTAGGGGCCGGCCTGGACGAGCAGTTCTTC
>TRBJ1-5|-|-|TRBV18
CASSPQNSNQPQHF
TGTGCCAGCTCACCGCAAAATAGCAATCAGCCCCAGCATTTT
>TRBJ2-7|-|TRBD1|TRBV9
CASSQLGTGGYEQYF
TGTGCCAGCAGTCAGTTGGGGACAGGGGGCTACGAGCAGTACTTC
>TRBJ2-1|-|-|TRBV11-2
CASSLPTSRDGNEQFF
TGTGCCAGCAGCTTACCCACATCTAGGGACGGGAATGAGCAGTTCTTC
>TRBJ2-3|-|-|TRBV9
CASSARDQSTDTQYF
TGTGCCAGCAGCGCCCGGGACCAAAGCACAGATACGCAGTATTTT
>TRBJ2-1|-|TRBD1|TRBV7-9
CASSYTGAREQFF
TGTGCCAGCAGTTATACAGGGGCCAGGGAGCAGTTCTTC
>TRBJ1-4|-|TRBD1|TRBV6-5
CASRATGGTNEKLFF
TGTGCCAGCAGAGCAACAGGGGGGACTAATGAAAAACTGTTTTTT
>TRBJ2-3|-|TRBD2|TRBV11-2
CASSELLAGGTDTQYF
TGTGCCAGCAGCGAATTACTAGCGGGAGGTACAGATACGCAGTATTTT
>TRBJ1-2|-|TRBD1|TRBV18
CASSPEGALVYGYTF
TGTGCCAGCTCACCAGAGGGGGCTCTAGTCTATGGCTACACCTTC
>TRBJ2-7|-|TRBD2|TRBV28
CASSIAGGNEQYF
TGTGCCAGCAGTATAGCGGGAGGGAACGAGCAGTACTTC
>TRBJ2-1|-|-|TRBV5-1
CASSFRNVPRGNEQFF
TGCGCCAGCAGCTTTCGAAACGTACCCCGGGGGAATGAGCAGTTCTTC
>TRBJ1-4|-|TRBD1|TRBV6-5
CASSIRTGTNEKLFF
TGTGCCAGCAGTATTCGGACAGGAACTAATGAAAAACTGTTTTTT
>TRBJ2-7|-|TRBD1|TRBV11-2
CASSLLGTGPYEQYF
TGTGCCAGCAGCTTATTGGGGACAGGCCCCTACGAGCAGTACTTC
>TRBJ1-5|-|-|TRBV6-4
CASSPFQGQPQHF
TGTGCCAGCAGTCCCTTTCAGGGTCAGCCCCAGCATTTT
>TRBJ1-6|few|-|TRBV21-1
CASRRELHSSYNSPLHF
TGTGCCAGCAGACGGGAGCTACACAGCTCCTATAATTCACCCCTCCACTTT
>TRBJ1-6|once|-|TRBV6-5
CRVQANPWNSPLHF
TGTCGCGTGCAGGCTAACCCCTGGAATTCACCCCTCCACTTT
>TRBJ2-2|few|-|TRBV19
CASIGSGELFF
TGTGCCAGTATTGGTAGCGGGGAGCTGTTTTTT
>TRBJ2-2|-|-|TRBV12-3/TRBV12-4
CASSFRGTGELFF
TGTGCCAGCAGTTTTAGAGGAACCGGGGAGCTGTTTTTT
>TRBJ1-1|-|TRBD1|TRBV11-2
CASSLSGTANTEAFF
TGTGCCAGCAGCCTTAGTGGGACAGCGAACACTGAAGCTTTCTTT
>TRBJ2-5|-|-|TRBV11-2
CASTDIGERETQYF
TGTGCCAGCACCGATATCGGGGAGAGGGAGACCCAGTACTTC
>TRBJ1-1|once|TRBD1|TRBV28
CASSSTGDTEAFF
TGTGCCAGCAGTTCCACAGGGGACACTGAAGCTTTCTTT
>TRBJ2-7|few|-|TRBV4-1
CASSPTGYEQYF
TGCGCCAGCAGCCCGACTGGATACGAGCAGTACTTC
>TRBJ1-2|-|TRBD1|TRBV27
CASSPGQGYSRGYTF
TGTGCCAGCAGTCCTGGACAGGGATACAGTCGGGGCTACACCTTC
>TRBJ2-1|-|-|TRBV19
CASETQRLFSNEQFF
TGTGCCAGCGAAACGCAGCGATTGTTTTCCAATGAGCAGTTCTTC
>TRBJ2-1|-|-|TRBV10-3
CAISESGPDNEQFF
TGTGCCATCAGTGAGTCAGGGCCCGACAATGAGCAGTTCTTC
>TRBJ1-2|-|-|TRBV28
CASVYLRAANYGYTF
TGTGCCAGCGTTTACCTCAGGGCGGCTAACTATGGCTACACCTTC
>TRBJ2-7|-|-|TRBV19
CASSLQAEYEQYF
TGTGCCAGTAGCCTACAGGCCGAATACGAGCAGTACTTC
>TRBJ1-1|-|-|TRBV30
CAWSRNTEAFF
TGTGCCTGGAGCCGGAACACTGAAGCTTTCTTT
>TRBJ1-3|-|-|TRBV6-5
CATSSGGDSGNTIYF
TGTGCCACCTCCTCAGGTGGGGACTCTGGAAACACCATATATTTT
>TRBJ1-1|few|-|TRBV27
CASSLRDGNTEAFF
TGTGCCAGCAGTTTGCGGGACGGGAACACTGAAGCTTTCTTT
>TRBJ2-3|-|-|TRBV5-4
CASSPLPAPRTQYF
TGTGCCAGCAGCCCCCTCCCAGCGCCTCGTACGCAGTATTTT
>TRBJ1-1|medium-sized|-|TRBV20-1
CSAARSTEAFF
TGCAGTGCTGCCCGGAGCACTGAAGCTTTCTTT
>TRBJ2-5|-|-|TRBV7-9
CASSRETQYF
TGTGCCAGCAGCAGGGAGACCCAGTACTTC
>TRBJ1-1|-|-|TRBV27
CASSLDREAEAFF
TGTGCCAGCAGTTTGGATAGGGAGGCTGAAGCTTTCTTT
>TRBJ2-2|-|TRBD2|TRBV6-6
CASSTLAGKAGELFF
TGTGCCAGCAGCACCTTAGCGGGGAAGGCCGGGGAGCTGTTTTTT
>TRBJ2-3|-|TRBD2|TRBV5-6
CASSLPTSGTFTDTQYF
TGTGCCAGCAGCTTGCCGACTAGCGGGACTTTCACAGATACGCAGTATTTT
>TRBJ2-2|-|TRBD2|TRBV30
CAWSFSGRDTGELFF
TGTGCCTGGAGTTTTAGCGGGAGGGACACCGGGGAGCTGTTTTTT
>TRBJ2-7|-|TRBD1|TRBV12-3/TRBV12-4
CASSWGQSYEQYF
TGTGCCAGCAGTTGGGGACAGTCCTACGAGCAGTACTTC
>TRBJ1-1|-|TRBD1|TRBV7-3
CASSETGEAEAFF
TGTGCCAGCAGCGAAACAGGGGAGGCTGAAGCTTTCTTT
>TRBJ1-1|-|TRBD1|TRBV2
CASRQGIGEAFF
TGTGCCAGCAGACAGGGGATAGGGGAAGCTTTCTTT
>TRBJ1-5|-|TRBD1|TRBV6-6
CATVDREPNQPQHF
TGTGCCACCGTGGACAGGGAGCCCAATCAGCCCCAGCATTTT
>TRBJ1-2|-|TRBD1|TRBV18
CASSESGTGVGYTF
TGTGCCAGCTCAGAATCCGGGACAGGGGTCGGCTACACCTTC
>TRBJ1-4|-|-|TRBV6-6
CASSYWEISTNEKLFF
TGTGCCAGCAGTTACTGGGAGATTTCAACTAATGAAAAACTGTTTTTT
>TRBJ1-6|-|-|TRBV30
CAWSRRQKNSPLHF
TGTGCCTGGAGTCGGAGACAGAAAAATTCACCCCTCCACTTT
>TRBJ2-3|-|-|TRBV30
CAWSATGSTDTQYF
TGTGCCTGGAGCGCGACTGGTAGCACAGATACGCAGTATTTT
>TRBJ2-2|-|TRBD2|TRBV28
CASQREDTGELFF
TGTGCCAGCCAGCGGGAGGATACCGGGGAGCTGTTTTTT